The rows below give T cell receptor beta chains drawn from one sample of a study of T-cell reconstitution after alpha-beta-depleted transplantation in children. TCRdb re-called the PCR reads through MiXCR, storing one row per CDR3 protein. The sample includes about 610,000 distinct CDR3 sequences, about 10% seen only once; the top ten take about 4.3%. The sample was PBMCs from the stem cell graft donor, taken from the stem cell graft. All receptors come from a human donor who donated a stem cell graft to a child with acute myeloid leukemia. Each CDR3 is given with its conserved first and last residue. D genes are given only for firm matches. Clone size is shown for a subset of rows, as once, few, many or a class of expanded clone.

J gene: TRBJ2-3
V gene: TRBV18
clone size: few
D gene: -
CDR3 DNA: TGTGCCAGCTCACCATCACCGTGGGGAGGAGGGGAAAATACGCAGTATTTT
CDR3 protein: CASSPSPWGGGENTQYF

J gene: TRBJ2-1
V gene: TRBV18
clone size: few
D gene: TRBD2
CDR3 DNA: TGTGCCAGCTCACCACCGGTAACTAGCGATAAGCAGTTCTTC
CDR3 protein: CASSPPVTSDKQFF

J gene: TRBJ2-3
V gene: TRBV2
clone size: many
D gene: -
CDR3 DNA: TGTGCCAGCATGAGGGCTACTACTGATACGCAGTATTTT
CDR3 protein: CASMRATTDTQYF

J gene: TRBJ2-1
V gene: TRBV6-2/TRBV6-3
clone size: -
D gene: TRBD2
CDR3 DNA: TGTGCCAGCAGCAAGGGACTAGCGTACAATGAGCAGTTCTTC
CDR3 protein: CASSKGLAYNEQFF

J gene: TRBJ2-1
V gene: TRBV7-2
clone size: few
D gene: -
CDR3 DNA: TGTGCCAGCAGCTTGGAGTCCTACAATGAGCAGTTCTTC
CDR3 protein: CASSLESYNEQFF

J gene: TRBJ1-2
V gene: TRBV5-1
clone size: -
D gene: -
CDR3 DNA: TGCGCCAGCCGGGTCGGGGAGGTTAACTATGGCTACACCTTC
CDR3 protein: CASRVGEVNYGYTF

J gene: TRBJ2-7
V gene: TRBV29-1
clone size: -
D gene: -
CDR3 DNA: TGCAGCGTTAAAAAGGACACGCACGAGCAGTACTTC
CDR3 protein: CSVKKDTHEQYF

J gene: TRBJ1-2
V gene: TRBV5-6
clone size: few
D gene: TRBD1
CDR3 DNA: TGTGCCAGCAGCGGGACAGCCAGCGGCTACACCTTC
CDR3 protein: CASSGTASGYTF

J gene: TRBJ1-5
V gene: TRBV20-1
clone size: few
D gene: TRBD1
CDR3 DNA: TGCAGTGATAACCGCAGGGGGCTGCTTAGCAATCAGCCCCAGCATTTT
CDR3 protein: CSDNRRGLLSNQPQHF

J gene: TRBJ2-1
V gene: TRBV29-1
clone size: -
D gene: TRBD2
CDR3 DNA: TGCAGCGTTTCTAGCGGGGCTGAGCAGTTCTTC
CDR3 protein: CSVSSGAEQFF

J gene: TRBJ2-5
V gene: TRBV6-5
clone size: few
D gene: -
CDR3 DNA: TGTGCCGCCGGAGGGACTCCCTGGCCCCAGTACTTC
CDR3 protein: CAAGGTPWPQYF

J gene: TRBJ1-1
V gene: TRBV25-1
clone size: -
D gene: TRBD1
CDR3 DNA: TGTGCCAGCACCCGGGACAGGGGCCGGTCCACTGAAGCTTTCTTT
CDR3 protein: CASTRDRGRSTEAFF

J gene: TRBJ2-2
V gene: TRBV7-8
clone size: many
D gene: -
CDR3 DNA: TGTGCCAGCAGTCTCACAGGATCGAACACCGGGGAGCTGTTTTTT
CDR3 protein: CASSLTGSNTGELFF

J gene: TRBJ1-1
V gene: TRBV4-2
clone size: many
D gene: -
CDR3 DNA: TGTGCCAGCAGCCAAGTGGGGGGGGCGCGCACTGAAGCTTTCTTT
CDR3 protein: CASSQVGGARTEAFF

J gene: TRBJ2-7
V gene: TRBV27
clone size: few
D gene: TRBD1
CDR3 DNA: TGTGCCAGCAGCATAGGGGGCCTTCCCTACGAGCAGTACTTC
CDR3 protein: CASSIGGLPYEQYF

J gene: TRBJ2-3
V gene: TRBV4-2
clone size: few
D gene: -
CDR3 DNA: TGTGCCAGCAGCCCCACCCGGCACGGACCGAGAACAGATACGCAGTATTTT
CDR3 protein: CASSPTRHGPRTDTQYF

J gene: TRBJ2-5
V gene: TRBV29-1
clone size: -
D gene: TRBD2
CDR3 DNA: TGCAGCGTTGGAGGGCTAGCGGAGGCAGGAGAGACCCAGTACTTC
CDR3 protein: CSVGGLAEAGETQYF

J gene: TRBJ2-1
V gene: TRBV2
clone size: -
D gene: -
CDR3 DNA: TGTGCCAGCAGTGTGGGGATTGAGCAGTTCTTC
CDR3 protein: CASSVGIEQFF

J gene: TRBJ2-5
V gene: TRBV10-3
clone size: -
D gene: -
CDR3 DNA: TGTGCCATCAGTGAAAGGGGTCCCAGGGTGGAGACCCAGTACTTC
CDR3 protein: CAISERGPRVETQYF

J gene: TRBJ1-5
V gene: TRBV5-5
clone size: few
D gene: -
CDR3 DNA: TGTGCCAGCAGCTCATTACCAGGGGAATCAAAGCCCCAGCATTTT
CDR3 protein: CASSSLPGESKPQHF

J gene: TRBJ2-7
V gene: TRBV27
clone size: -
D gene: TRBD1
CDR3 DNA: TGTGCCAGCAGTTTCACAGGGGGAGGCGAGCAGTACTTC
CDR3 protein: CASSFTGGGEQYF

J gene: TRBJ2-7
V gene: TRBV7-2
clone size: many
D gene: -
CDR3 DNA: TGTGCCAGCAGTCCTAGCGTCTACGAGCAGTACTTC
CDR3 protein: CASSPSVYEQYF

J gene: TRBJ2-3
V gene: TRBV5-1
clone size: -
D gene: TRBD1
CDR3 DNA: TGCGCCAGCAGCGGACAGGGTAGCCGGGATACGCAGTATTTT
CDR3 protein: CASSGQGSRDTQYF

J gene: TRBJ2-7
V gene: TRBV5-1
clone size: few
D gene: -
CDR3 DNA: TGCGCCAGCAGCCCCCGGGACGGAGATCGCCACGAGCAGTACTTC
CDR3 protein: CASSPRDGDRHEQYF

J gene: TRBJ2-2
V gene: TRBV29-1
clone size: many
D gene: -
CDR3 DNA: TGCAGCGTTTCCCGGGACGCGCTGACCGGGGAGCTGTTTTTT
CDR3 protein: CSVSRDALTGELFF

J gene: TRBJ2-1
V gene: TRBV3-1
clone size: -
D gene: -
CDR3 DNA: TGTGCCAGCACGGGCCCTCAAATCAATGAGCAGTTCTTC
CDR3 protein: CASTGPQINEQFF

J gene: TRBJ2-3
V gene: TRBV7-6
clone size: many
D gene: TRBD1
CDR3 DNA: TGTGCCAGCAGCCGGACAGGGGGAAGCACAGATACGCAGTATTTT
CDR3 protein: CASSRTGGSTDTQYF

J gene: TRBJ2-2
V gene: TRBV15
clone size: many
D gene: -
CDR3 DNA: TGTGCCACCAGACCTAGAGGGGCGGGGACCGGGGAGCTGTTTTTT
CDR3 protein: CATRPRGAGTGELFF

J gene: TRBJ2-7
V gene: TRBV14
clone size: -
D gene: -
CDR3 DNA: TGTGCCAGCAGCCAAGATATGAGGAAGCAGTACTTC
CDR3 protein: CASSQDMRKQYF

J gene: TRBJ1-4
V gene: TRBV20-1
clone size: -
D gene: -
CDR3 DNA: TGCAGTGCGAAGCCCCCCTCTTTGGAAGAAAAACTGTTTTTT
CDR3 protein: CSAKPPSLEEKLFF

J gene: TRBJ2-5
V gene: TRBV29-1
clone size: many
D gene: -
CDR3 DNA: TGCAGCGTTCTCGGCGGGACTGAGACCCAGTACTTC
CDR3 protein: CSVLGGTETQYF

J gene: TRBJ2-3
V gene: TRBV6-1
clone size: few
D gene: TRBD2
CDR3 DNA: TGTGCCAGCAGATCCGCGGGAGGACGCACAGATACGCAGTATTTT
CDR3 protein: CASRSAGGRTDTQYF

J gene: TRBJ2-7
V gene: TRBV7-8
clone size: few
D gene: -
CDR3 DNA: TGTGCCAGCAGCTTAGCGGTGCGCGGTAAGAGCTCCTACGAGCAGTACTTC
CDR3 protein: CASSLAVRGKSSYEQYF

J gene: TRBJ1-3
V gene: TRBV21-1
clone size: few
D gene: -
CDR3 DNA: TGTGCCAGCAGCAAAGTCTTCACAGGATTCACCTTCTACACCATATATTTT
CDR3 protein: CASSKVFTGFTFYTIYF

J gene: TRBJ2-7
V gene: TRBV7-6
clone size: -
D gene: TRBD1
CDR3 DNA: TGTGCCAGCAGCTTAGCCTCGGGACAGACCTCCTACGAGCAGTACTTC
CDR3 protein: CASSLASGQTSYEQYF

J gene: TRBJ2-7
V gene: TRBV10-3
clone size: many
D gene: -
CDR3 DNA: TGTGCCATCAGTGAGCTATGGGATGGGGTAAGCGGTTCCGAGGGGGAGCAGTACTTC
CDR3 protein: CAISELWDGVSGSEGEQYF

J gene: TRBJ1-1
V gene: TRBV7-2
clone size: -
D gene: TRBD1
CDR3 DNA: TGTGCCAGCAGCACCTACCGGGACAGGGATACTTTCTTT
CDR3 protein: CASSTYRDRDTFF

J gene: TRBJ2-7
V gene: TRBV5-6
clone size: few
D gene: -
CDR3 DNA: TGTGCCAGCAGAAGACTCCGGGCCCTCCCGGGGCAGTACTTC
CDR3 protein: CASRRLRALPGQYF

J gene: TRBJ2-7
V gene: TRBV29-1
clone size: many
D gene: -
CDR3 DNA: TGCAGCGTTGGAGTGAAACTCACCTACGAGCAGTACTTC
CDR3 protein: CSVGVKLTYEQYF

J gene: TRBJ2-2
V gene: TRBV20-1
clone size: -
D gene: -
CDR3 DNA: TGCAGTGGGTTAAGGAACACCGGGGAGCTGTTTTTT
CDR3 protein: CSGLRNTGELFF

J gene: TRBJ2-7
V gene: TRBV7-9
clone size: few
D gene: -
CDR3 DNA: TGTGCCAGCAGCTTAGTTTCCAGCGGGACAACCTACGAGCAGTACTTC
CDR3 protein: CASSLVSSGTTYEQYF

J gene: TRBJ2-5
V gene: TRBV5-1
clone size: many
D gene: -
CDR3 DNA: TGCGCCAGCAGCTCCACGGGGGGCAGTGTACAAGAGACCCAGTACTTC
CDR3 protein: CASSSTGGSVQETQYF

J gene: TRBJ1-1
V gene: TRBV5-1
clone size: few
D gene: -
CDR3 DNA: TGCGCCAGCAGCAACCTGGACGGGGACACTGAAGCTTTCTTT
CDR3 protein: CASSNLDGDTEAFF

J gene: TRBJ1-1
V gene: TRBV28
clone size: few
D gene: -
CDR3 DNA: TGTGCCAGCAGTTTAGCCCCCGGGGCGAACACTGAAGCTTTCTTT
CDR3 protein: CASSLAPGANTEAFF

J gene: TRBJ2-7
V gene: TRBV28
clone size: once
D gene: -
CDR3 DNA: TGTGCCAGCAGAATAGAAGGCTCCGGCGGCTACGAGCAGTACTTC
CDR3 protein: CASRIEGSGGYEQYF

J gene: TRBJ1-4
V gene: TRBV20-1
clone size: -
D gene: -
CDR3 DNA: TGCAGTGCTAGGGCTCCCACGAGGGAAAAACTGTTTTTT
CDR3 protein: CSARAPTREKLFF

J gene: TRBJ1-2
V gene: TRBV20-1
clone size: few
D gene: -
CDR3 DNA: TGCAGTGCGAGCGCCGGGGGTCCGTATGGCTACACCTTC
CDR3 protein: CSASAGGPYGYTF

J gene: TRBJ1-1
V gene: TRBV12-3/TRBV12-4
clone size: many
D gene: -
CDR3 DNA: TGTGCCAGCAGTAGTGAGAGGACGGGGAACACTGAAGCTTTCTTT
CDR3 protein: CASSSERTGNTEAFF

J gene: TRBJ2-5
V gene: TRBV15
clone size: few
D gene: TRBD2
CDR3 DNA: TGTGCCACCAGCCGCGCACTAGCGGGAGAGACCCAGTACTTC
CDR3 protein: CATSRALAGETQYF